This TCR beta chain comes out of a study of beta chain features in type 1 diabetes. About the study: In all, 107,917,701 sorted cells from all samples were analyzed.

V shed 5 bases, J shed 4 bases, and the junction held 9 bases outside the gene matches. The CDR3 totals 17 residues. Germline V gene sequence: CDR1 MDHEN, CDR2 SYDVKM. Study outcomes and limitations: Across all four CD4+ subsets, people with type 1 diabetes showed modestly shorter TCRB CDR3s. Whatever favoring of shorter templates PCR might show would apply equally to patients and controls.

Sequencing targeted expressed TCRB transcripts, as all isolated RNA had been reverse transcribed. Sequencing used immunoSEQ multiplex PCR; TCRdb keeps in-frame clones, though not all of them. The top ten clones hold about 0.68% of a sample with 150,000 or so clones, roughly a tenth of them seen once. Only one heparinised blood draw was taken per donor, and its volume averaged approximately 100 mL. With regard to this clone: The antigen is unknown.

The chain couples TRBV28 to TRBJ2-6; 9 bases align to TRBD1. This TCR was sampled from a man between 18 and 35 years old in good health. Sequenced sample: central memory CD4+ T cells from blood. The CDR3 loop reads CASSPHGQGSGANVLTF. The DNA for the CDR3 is TGTGCCAGCAGTCCCCATGGACAGGGGTCCGGGGCCAACGTCCTGACTTTC.